This is a list of T cell receptor beta chains from one sample in a study of CD8+CD57+ T cells in acquired aplastic anemia. TCRdb re-analysed the reads in MiXCR, keeping a single row per CDR3 protein. The table lists 400,000 to 600,000 distinct CDR3 sequences, approximately 33% of them singletons. The sample taken for sequencing was sorted CD4+, CD8+, or CD8+CD57+ T cells (not recorded which) from PBMCs. These receptors originate from a human donor with aplastic anemia. Each CDR3 is given with its conserved first and last residue. A D gene is named only where the DNA matches it firmly. Size tells how often a clone was seen (once, few, many) or the class of an expanded clone, and some rows leave it out.

CDR3 protein	CDR3 DNA	D gene	CDR3 length	clone size	V gene	J gene
CASSLVDAGNSPLHF	TGTGCCAGCAGCTTGGTAGATGCCGGCAATTCACCCCTCCACTTT	-	15	-	TRBV5-4	TRBJ1-6
CSAREEINYGYTF	TGCAGTGCTAGAGAGGAGATTAACTATGGCTACACCTTC	-	13	few	TRBV20-1	TRBJ1-2
CASSSGVSNQPQHF	TGTGCCAGCAGTTCAGGAGTTAGCAATCAGCCCCAGCATTTT	-	14	many	TRBV7-9	TRBJ1-5
CASSGGGQDYEQYF	TGCGCCAGCAGCGGAGGGGGGCAGGACTACGAGCAGTACTTC	-	14	few	TRBV5-1	TRBJ2-7
CASSLLPLGGQGYTF	TGTGCCAGCAGCTTACTTCCCCTTGGGGGGCAGGGCTACACCTTC	-	15	few	TRBV7-8	TRBJ1-2
CASRGWQGNEKLFF	TGTGCCAGCAGAGGGTGGCAGGGTAATGAAAAACTGTTTTTT	-	14	many	TRBV6-1	TRBJ1-4
CASSGSARELFF	TGTGCCAGCAGCGGATCAGCGAGGGAGCTGTTTTTT	-	12	many	TRBV9	TRBJ2-2
CSASVPGGQEQYF	TGCAGTGCTAGTGTCCCCGGCGGCCAGGAGCAGTACTTC	-	13	many	TRBV20-1	TRBJ2-7
CASSVISGGNNEQFF	TGTGCCAGCAGCGTAATTAGCGGGGGAAACAATGAGCAGTTCTTC	TRBD2	15	few	TRBV9	TRBJ2-1
CSARIQEVYGYTF	TGCAGTGCTAGAATACAGGAAGTCTATGGCTACACCTTC	-	13	few	TRBV20-1	TRBJ1-2
CSARPTGDQETQYF	TGCAGTGCTAGACCTACAGGGGACCAAGAGACCCAGTACTTC	TRBD1	14	many	TRBV20-1	TRBJ2-5
CASSDEVREQYF	TGTGCCAGCAGCGACGAGGTCAGGGAGCAGTACTTC	-	12	few	TRBV7-2	TRBJ2-7
CAISGREPNTEAFF	TGTGCCATCAGTGGCAGAGAGCCGAACACTGAAGCTTTCTTT	-	14	many	TRBV10-3	TRBJ1-1
CATTWGTGGYGYTF	TGTGCCACGACCTGGGGGACAGGCGGATATGGCTACACCTTC	TRBD1	14	-	TRBV10-3	TRBJ1-2